This T cell receptor beta chain is drawn from a study of T cell responses to AZD1222 COVID-19 vaccine. Findings and limits, study-wide: Most donors were white British, females outnumbered males, and clonal diversity was possibly underestimated. It was only after the peak T cell response that any repertoires were sampled. Spike-specific TCR breadth and depth went up after people got two AZD1222 doses.

Trimming stripped 1 base from V and 1 base from J, with 5 bases between. CDR3 length: 14 amino acids. Germline CDR1 is KGHSH and CDR2 is LQKENI. Measured with immunoSEQ multiplex PCR; TCRdb has only the in-frame clones, and not every one. The repertoire holds 95,000 to 100,000 clones, with roughly 90% as singletons. As for this clone: The antigen remains undetermined. The sample contains more than one DNA sequence encoding this CDR3.

The source is an adult who received the AZD1222 COVID-19 vaccine. V is TRBV18 and J is TRBJ1-5, with D perhaps matching TRBD1 (5 bases). This specimen was peripheral blood, taken 28 days after the second AZD1222 dose. In DNA form, the CDR3 reads TGTGCCAGCTCACCACAGGGGAGCAATCAGCCCCAGCATTTT. Translating gives CASSPQGSNQPQHF.